This T cell receptor beta chain was retrieved from a study of vaccination and CD4 T cells after COVID-19. Study in general: Collection of post-vaccine samples followed dose two by a median roughly 72 days, spanning a range of 14 to 241.

With respect to this clonotype: What it binds is not known.

Regarding treatment: approximately nine-day PBMC culture with coronavirus spike peptide pools or control peptides (ViraFEST assay). Collection of the unexposed donor's CD4+ T cells took place before the COVID-19 pandemic (2011-2018). First, ViraFEST expanded antigen-specific T cells with peptide pools, and next it sequenced the TCRs. An Oncomine TCR Beta short-read assay was used to sequence the DNA from cultured CD4+ T cells. TCRdb reanalysed the PCR reads using MiXCR and keeps one entry per CDR3 protein. This repertoire shows about 7,100 distinct CDR3 sequences, roughly 44% found once; its top ten account for more than 30%. Sequencing was done on a sample of CD4+ T cells from blood, cultured in vitro. This clonotype originated in a human donor in good health.

The CDR3 loop is CASSKPEGRSEAFF. CDR3 DNA sequence: TGTGCCAGCAGCAAACCAGAGGGGCGAAGTGAAGCTTTCTTT. V and J are TRBV3-1 and TRBJ1-1; D is perhaps TRBD1 (5 bases). V gave up 5 bases and J gave up 7 bases, with 17 bases separating them. Germline assignment: CDR1 LGHDT and CDR2 YNNKEL (reference sequence). The CDR3 loop spans 14 amino acids.